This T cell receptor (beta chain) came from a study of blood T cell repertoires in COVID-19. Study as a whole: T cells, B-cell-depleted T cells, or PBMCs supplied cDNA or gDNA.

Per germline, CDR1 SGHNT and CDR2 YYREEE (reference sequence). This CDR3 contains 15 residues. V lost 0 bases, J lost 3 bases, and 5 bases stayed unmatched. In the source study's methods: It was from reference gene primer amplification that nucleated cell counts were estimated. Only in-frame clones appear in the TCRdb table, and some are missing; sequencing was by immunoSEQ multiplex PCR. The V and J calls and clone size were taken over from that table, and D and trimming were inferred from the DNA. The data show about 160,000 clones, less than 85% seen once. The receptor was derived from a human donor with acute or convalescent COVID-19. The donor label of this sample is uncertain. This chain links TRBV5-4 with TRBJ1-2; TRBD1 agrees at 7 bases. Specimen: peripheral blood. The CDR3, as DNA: TGTGCCAGCAGCTTGGGGGGACAGCTCCACTATGGCTACACCTTC. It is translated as CASSLGGQLHYGYTF.